This record looks at one T cell receptor (beta chain) sequence and its context. Produced via immunoSEQ multiplex PCR; TCRdb's table is partial and in-frame only. The sample consists of about 14,000 clones, 30% to 40% of them appearing once. V was pared by 1 base and J by 0 bases, with 10 bases between. CDR1 SGDLS and CDR2 YYNGEE come from the germline V gene. The CDR3 loop spans 16 amino acids. The data were taken from a study of graft-versus-host responses after intestinal transplantation. Study-level points and caveats: There was an association between peak levels of circulating GvH clones and early post-transplant HvG declines.

The study plated roughly 200,000 CFSE-labeled responders with roughly 200,000 irradiated, violet-dye-labeled stimulators. The TCR was taken from a human patient who received an intestinal transplant. This chain connects TRBV9 to TRBJ2-2; D might be TRBD2 (5 bases). Sequencing was performed on alloreactive CD8+ T cells from a mixed lymphocyte reaction culture, taken before intestinal transplant. Noted subset: CFSE-low proliferating T cells sorted from roughly 6-day pre-transplant mixed lymphocyte reaction (GvH or HvG direction). In DNA form, the CDR3 reads TGTGCCAGCAGCGTATACCTAGCTGCGAACACCGGGGAGCTGTTTTTT. The encoded protein is CASSVYLAANTGELFF. Complete variable domain (other parts from reference TRBV9 and TRBJ2-2): DSGVTQTPKHLITATGQRVTLRCSPRSGDLSVYWYQQSLDQGLQFLIQYYNGEERAKGNILERFSAQQFPDLHSELNLSSLELGDSALYFCASSVYLAANTGELFFGEGSRLTVL.